Listed below are T cell receptor beta chains from one sample, sequenced in a study of beta chain features in type 1 diabetes. Some clones are missing from TCRdb's copy, which holds only in-frame ones; the method was immunoSEQ multiplex PCR. This table holds 12,000 to 15,000 clones, around three fifths found once. Sequencing used stem cell memory CD4+ T cells from blood. The receptors were sampled from a woman aged 18 to 35 with type 1 diabetes. CDR3s include the opening cysteine and the closing phenylalanine or tryptophan. A D gene is named only where the DNA matches it firmly. Size is stated for part of the rows, as once, few or many counts, or as a class when the clone is expanded.

>.|TRBJ1-2|15|.|TRBV11-2
TGTGCCAGCAGCCCCTCACTACAGGGAAGCTATGGCTACACCTTC
CASSPSLQGSYGYTF
>.|TRBJ1-2|14|.|TRBV11-2
TGTGCCAGCAGCTTAAGGGCGGGCATCTATGGCTACACCTTC
CASSLRAGIYGYTF
>.|TRBJ2-3|16|TRBD1|TRBV7-2
TGTGCCAGCAGCGGACGGACAGGGTTGAGGACAGATACGCAGTATTTT
CASSGRTGLRTDTQYF
>few|TRBJ2-3|16|TRBD2|TRBV29-1
TGCAGCGTCCCGGACATAGCGGGTCCGGGGACAGATACGCAGTATTTT
CSVPDIAGPGTDTQYF
>.|TRBJ2-3|15|TRBD2|TRBV6-6
TGTGCCAGCATCCTGACTAGCGGGAGCACAGATACGCAGTATTTT
CASILTSGSTDTQYF
>.|TRBJ1-2|10|.|TRBV20-1
TGCAGTGCTAGAGGGGCCCGCGTGCCCTTC
CSARGARVPF
>.|TRBJ1-6|16|TRBD1|TRBV6-6
TGTGCCAGCAGTCGAAACCGGGACAGTAAAAATTCACCCCTCCACTTT
CASSRNRDSKNSPLHF
>few|TRBJ2-7|14|TRBD1|TRBV28
TGTGCCAGCCGGACAGGGGGCGTCGACTACGAGCAGTACTTC
CASRTGGVDYEQYF
>few|TRBJ2-1|15|TRBD1|TRBV6-5
TGTGCCAGCACCCCAGGGACAGGGAAAAATAATGAGCAGTTCTTC
CASTPGTGKNNEQFF
>few|TRBJ2-1|15|TRBD1|TRBV7-9
TGTGCCAGCAGCCCGCAGGGACAGTCCTACAATGAGCAGTTCTTC
CASSPQGQSYNEQFF
>.|TRBJ2-1|15|TRBD2|TRBV11-3
TGTGCCAGCAGCTTAGGGGGGACTAGCTACAATGAGCAGTTCTTC
CASSLGGTSYNEQFF
>few|TRBJ1-5|15|TRBD1|TRBV4-2
TGTGCCAGCAGCACACAGGGGGAGAGCAATCAGCCCCAGCATTTT
CASSTQGESNQPQHF
>.|TRBJ2-1|12|TRBD2|TRBV29-1
TGCAGCATCCGGACTAGCGGCAATGAGCAGTTCTTC
CSIRTSGNEQFF
>.|TRBJ2-7|14|.|TRBV15
TGTGCCACCAGCTTGAGTAGTCCTTCCTACGAGCAGTACTTC
CATSLSSPSYEQYF
>.|TRBJ2-1|16|TRBD2|TRBV4-2
TGTGCCAGCAGCCAAGTCGGACTAGAGAGAATTAATGAGCAGTTCTTC
CASSQVGLERINEQFF
>few|TRBJ2-1|17|.|TRBV15
TGTGCCACCAGCTCCCAGATGGGTAGCGTAGTGTACAATGAGCAGTTCTTC
CATSSQMGSVVYNEQFF
>.|TRBJ2-1|15|.|TRBV7-3
TGTGCCAGCAGCTTTGGGCCGAGCTCCTACAATGAGCAGTTCTTC
CASSFGPSSYNEQFF
>.|TRBJ2-3|14|TRBD2|TRBV27
TGTGCCAGCAAACTAGCGGGAGGCACAGATACGCAGTATTTT
CASKLAGGTDTQYF
>.|TRBJ1-1|16|TRBD1|TRBV5-1
TGCGCCAGCAGCCCGCTTTTGACAGGGAAAAACACTGAAGCTTTCTTT
CASSPLLTGKNTEAFF
>.|TRBJ2-7|14|TRBD2|TRBV7-3
TGTGCCAGCAGCTTGGGGACTAGCGGGAGCGAGCAGTACTTC
CASSLGTSGSEQYF
>.|TRBJ1-1|15|TRBD1|TRBV27
TGTGCCAGCAGTTTAGAGGGACAGGGGGCCTCTGAAGCTTTCTTT
CASSLEGQGASEAFF
>.|TRBJ2-1|16|TRBD1|TRBV10-3
TGTGCCATCAGTGAGTTGGGACAGGGGGAACACAATGAGCAGTTCTTC
CAISELGQGEHNEQFF
>.|TRBJ2-5|13|.|TRBV4-1
TGCGCCAGCAGCGTACGAGGGCAAGAGACCCAGTACTTC
CASSVRGQETQYF
>few|TRBJ2-1|17|TRBD2|TRBV4-3
TGCGCCAGCAGCCAAGGATATAGCGGGAATGGGTACAATGAGCAGTTCTTC
CASSQGYSGNGYNEQFF
>few|TRBJ2-2|15|.|TRBV6-1
TGTGCCAGCAGTGAAGCCGGTGCAGGGACCGGGGAGCTGTTTTTT
CASSEAGAGTGELFF
>.|TRBJ2-2|14|TRBD2|TRBV28
TGTGCCAGCAGGGAGACTAGCGGGACCGGGGAGCTGTTTTTT
CASRETSGTGELFF
>.|TRBJ2-1|15|TRBD1|TRBV14
TGTGCCAGCAGCCCCCTGGGACAGGCCCGATCTGAGCAGTTCTTC
CASSPLGQARSEQFF
>.|TRBJ2-1|13|.|TRBV6-1
TGTGCCAGCAGTGCAACCAGGTACAATGAGCAGTTCTTC
CASSATRYNEQFF